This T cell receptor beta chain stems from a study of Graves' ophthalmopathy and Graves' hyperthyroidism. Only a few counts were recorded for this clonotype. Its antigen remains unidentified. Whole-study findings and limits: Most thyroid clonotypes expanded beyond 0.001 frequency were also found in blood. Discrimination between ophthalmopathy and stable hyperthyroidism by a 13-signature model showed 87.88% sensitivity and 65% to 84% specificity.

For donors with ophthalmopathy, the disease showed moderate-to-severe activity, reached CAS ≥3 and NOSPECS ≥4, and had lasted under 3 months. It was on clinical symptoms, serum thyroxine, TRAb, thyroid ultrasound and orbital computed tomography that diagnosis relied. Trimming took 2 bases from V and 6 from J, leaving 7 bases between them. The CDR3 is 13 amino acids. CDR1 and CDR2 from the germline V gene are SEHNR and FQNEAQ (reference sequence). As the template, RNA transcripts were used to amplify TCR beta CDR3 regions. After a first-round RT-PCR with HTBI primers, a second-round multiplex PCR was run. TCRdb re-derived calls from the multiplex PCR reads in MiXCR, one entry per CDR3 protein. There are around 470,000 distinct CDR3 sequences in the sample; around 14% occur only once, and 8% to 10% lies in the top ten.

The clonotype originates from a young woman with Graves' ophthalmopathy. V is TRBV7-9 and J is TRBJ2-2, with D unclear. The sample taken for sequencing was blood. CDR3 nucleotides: TGTGCCAGCAGCTTATCCCTCCCCGGGGAGCTGTTTTTT. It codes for CASSLSLPGELFF.